This T cell receptor (beta chain) was identified during a study of vaccination and CD4 T cells after COVID-19. For the study at large: Two Hispanic individuals were among six male and four female convalescent patients.

The treatment is: approximately nine-day PBMC culture with coronavirus spike peptide pools or control peptides (ViraFEST assay). During the years 2011-2018, before the COVID-19 pandemic, the unexposed donor's CD4+ T cells were collected. Available cell numbers determined whether unexposed-donor CD4+ T cells were probed with SARS-CoV-2 S/N and four cold-coronavirus spikes. Sequenced with the Oncomine TCR Beta short-read assay was DNA taken from cultured CD4+ T cells. TCRdb fed the PCR reads into MiXCR, producing one record per CDR3 protein. The table includes 7,000 to 8,000 distinct CDR3 sequences, around 38% detected once. Germline CDR1 is SNHLY and CDR2 is FYNNEI. This CDR3 region has 12 residues. Deletions cut 7 bases from V and 1 base from J, with 7 bases between. This clonotype has only one observation. Its cognate antigen is unknown.

Material: CD4+ T cells from blood, cultured in vitro. The clonotype comes from a human donor in good health. This sequence joins TRBV2 and TRBJ1-1; a weak D match, TRBD1 (6 bases). This CDR3 reads CASIRGNTEAFF. The DNA of the CDR3 is TGTGCCAGCATCAGGGGGAACACTGAAGCTTTCTTT.